This section outlines one TCR beta chain sequence together with its context. Its target is unknown. This sample is drawn from a study of cytotoxic CD8 clonotypes in ibrutinib-treated CLL. Across the whole study: After median roughly 70 months, approximately 14 stayed in remission, some twelve progressed; responses roughly 24 partial, 2 complete. Whole-study results and caveats: Progressing and sustained-remission patients had different sampling times. Upon ibrutinib response clonality rose, and upon progression it fell back toward baseline.

Germline CDR1 GTSNPN, CDR2 SVGIG (reference sequence). With 3 bases removed from V and 9 bases from J, the gap between germline ends came to 18 bases. The CDR3 extends over 14 amino acids. The table came from immunoSEQ multiplex PCR; TCRdb's copy has only in-frame clones and leaves some out. The sample consists of around 300,000 clones, around four fifths of them appearing once. The rearrangement joins TRBV30 to TRBJ1-5; D possibly corresponds to TRBD1 (5 bases). The source was PBMCs, collected before ibrutinib treatment. The sequence derives from a human donor with chronic lymphocytic leukemia. The DNA of the CDR3 is TGTGCCTGGAGCGGTGATCGGGGGACGGGGCCCCAGCATTTT. It translates to CAWSGDRGTGPQHF.